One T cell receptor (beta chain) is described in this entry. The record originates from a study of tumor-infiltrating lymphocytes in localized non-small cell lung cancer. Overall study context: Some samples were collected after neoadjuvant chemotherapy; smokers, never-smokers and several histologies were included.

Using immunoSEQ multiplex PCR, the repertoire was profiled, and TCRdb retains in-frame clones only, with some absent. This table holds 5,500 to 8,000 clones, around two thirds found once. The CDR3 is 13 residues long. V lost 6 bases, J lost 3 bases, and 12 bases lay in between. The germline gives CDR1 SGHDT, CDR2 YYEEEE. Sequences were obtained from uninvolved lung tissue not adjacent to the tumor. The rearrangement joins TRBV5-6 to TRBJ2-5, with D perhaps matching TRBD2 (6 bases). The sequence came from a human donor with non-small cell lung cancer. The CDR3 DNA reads TGTGCCAGCATCGGGACTTCTAAAGAGACCCAGTACTTC. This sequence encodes CASIGTSKETQYF.